This TCR beta chain was found in a study of graft-versus-host responses after intestinal transplantation. Clones were read by immunoSEQ multiplex PCR, and TCRdb kept only the in-frame ones, dropping some. This table has around 39,000 clones, roughly 93% appearing once. The sequence derives from a human patient who received an intestinal transplant, so some T cells may come from the graft donor. The sequences come from PBMCs, collected 734 days after intestinal transplantation.

The CDR3 nucleotides are TGTGCCAGCAGTTTACAACAGACCGCGAACACTGAAGCTTTCTTT. This codes for CASSLQQTANTEAFF. This rearrangement joins TRBV27 to TRBJ1-1; D is uncertain. V was trimmed by 2 bases and J by 1 base, leaving 11 bases between them. Germline values: CDR1 MNHEY, CDR2 SMNVEV (reference sequence). The CDR3 is 15 residues long.